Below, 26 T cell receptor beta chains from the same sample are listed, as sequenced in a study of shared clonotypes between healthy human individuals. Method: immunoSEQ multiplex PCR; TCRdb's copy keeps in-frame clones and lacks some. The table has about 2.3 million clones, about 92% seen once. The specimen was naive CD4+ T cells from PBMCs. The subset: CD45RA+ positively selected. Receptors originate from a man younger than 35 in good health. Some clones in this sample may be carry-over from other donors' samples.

CDR3 sequence reads: CASSETRYNEQFF. The CDR3 DNA sequence: TGTGCCAGCAGTGAAACGAGGTACAATGAGCAGTTCTTC. The chain couples TRBV2 to TRBJ2-1, with D uncertain. Germline V gene data show CDR1 as SNHLY and CDR2 as FYNNEI. The ends were cut back, 2 bases at V and 4 bases at J, with 6 bases in the middle. The CDR3 loop spans 13 amino acids.

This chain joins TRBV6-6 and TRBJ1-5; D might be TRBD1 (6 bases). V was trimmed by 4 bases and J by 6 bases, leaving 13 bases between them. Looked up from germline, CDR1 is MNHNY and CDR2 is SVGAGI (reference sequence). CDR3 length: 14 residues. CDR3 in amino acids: CASSLQGRGQPQHF. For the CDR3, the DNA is TGTGCCAGCAGTTTGCAGGGGAGGGGTCAGCCCCAGCATTTT.

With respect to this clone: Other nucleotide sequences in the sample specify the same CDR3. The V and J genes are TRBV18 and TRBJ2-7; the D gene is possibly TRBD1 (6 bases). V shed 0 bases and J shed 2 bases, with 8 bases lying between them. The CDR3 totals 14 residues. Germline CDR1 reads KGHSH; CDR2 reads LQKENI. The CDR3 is CASSPPGQPYEQYF. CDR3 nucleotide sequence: TGTGCCAGCTCACCACCGGGACAACCCTACGAGCAGTACTTC.

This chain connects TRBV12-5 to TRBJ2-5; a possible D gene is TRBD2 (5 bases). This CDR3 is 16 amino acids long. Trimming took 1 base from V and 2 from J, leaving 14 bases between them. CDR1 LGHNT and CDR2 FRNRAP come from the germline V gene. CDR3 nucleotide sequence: TGTGCTAGTGGTTTGGACCGGGGAGTAGGGCAAGAGACCCAGTACTTC. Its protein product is CASGLDRGVGQETQYF.

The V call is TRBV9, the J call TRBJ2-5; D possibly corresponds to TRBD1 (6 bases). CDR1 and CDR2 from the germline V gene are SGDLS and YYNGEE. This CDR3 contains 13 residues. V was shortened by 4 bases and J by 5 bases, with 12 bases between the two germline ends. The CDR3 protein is CASSSTGSETQYF. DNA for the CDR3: TGTGCCAGCAGCTCCACAGGGAGCGAGACCCAGTACTTC.

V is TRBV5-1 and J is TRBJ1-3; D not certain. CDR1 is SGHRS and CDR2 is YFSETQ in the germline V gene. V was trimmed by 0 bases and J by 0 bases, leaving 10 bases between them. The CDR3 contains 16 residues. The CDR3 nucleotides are TGCGCCAGCAGCTTGGAGCGCGCGAGCTCTGGAAACACCATATATTTT. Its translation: CASSLERASSGNTIYF.

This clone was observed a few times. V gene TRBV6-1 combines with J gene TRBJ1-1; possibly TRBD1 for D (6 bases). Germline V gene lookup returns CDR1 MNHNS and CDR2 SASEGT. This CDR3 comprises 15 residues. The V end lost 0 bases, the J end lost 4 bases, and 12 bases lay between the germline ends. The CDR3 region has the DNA TGTGCCAGCAGTGAAGCAGGCAGGGGCGGCACTGAAGCTTTCTTT. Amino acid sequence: CASSEAGRGGTEAFF.

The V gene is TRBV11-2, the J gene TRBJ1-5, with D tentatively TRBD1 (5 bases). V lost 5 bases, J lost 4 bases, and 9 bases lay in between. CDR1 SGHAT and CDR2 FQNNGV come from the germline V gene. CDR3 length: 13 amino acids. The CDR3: CASSKSGNQPQHF. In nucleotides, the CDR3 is TGTGCCAGCAGCAAATCAGGGAATCAGCCCCAGCATTTT.

CDR3 in DNA: TGTGCCAGCACCCCCCCCAACGGGCAGCCGAACACTGAAGCTTTCTTT. Translating gives CASTPPNGQPNTEAFF. J is TRBJ1-1 and V is TRBV7-9; D is unclear. This CDR3 spans 16 amino acids. In germline, CDR1 is SEHNR, CDR2 FQNEAQ (reference sequence). The V end was cut by 7 bases, the J end by 1 base, with 19 bases between.

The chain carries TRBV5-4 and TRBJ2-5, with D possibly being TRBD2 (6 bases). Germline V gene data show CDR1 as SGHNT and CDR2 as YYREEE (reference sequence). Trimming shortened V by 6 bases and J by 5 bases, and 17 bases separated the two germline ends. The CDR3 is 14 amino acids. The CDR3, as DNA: TGTGCCAGCACGGAGGGAGGAGGTGGGGAGACCCAGTACTTC. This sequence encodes CASTEGGGGETQYF. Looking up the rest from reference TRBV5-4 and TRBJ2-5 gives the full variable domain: ETGVTQSPTHLIKTRGQQVTLRCSSQSGHNTVSWYQQALGQGPQFIFQYYREEENGRGNFPPRFSGLQFPNYSSELNVNALELDDSALYLCASTEGGGGETQYFGPGTRLLVL.

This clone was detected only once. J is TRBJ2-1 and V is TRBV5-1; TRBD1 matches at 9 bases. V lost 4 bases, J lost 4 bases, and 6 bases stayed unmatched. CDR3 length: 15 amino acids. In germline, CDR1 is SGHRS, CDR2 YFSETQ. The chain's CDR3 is CASSEAGQGYNEQFF. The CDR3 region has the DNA TGCGCCAGCAGCGAGGCCGGACAGGGGTACAATGAGCAGTTCTTC.

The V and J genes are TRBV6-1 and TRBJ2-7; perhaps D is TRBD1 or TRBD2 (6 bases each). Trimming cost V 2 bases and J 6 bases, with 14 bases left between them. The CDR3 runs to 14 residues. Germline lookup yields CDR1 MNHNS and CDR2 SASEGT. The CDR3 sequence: CASSETGRSSEQYF. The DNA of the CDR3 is TGTGCCAGCAGTGAAACAGGGAGGTCGTCCGAGCAGTACTTC.

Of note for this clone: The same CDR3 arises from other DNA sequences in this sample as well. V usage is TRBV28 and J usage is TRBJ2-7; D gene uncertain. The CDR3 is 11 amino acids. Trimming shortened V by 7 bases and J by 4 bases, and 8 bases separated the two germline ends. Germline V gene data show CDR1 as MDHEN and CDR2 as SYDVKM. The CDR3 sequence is CASTSPYEQYF. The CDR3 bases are TGTGCCAGCACAAGCCCTTACGAGCAGTACTTC.

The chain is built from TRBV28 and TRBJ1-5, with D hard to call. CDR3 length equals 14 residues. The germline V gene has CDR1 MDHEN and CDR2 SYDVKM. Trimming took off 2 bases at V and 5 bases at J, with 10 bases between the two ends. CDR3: CASSLRQIDQPQHF. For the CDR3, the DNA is TGTGCCAGCAGTTTAAGGCAGATCGATCAGCCCCAGCATTTT.

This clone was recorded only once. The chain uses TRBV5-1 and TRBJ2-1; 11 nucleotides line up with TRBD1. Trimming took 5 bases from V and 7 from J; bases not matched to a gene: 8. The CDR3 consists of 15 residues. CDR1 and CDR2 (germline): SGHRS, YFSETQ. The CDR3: CASSSGTGGINEQFF. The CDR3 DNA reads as TGCGCCAGCAGTTCCGGGACAGGGGGAATAAATGAGCAGTTCTTC.

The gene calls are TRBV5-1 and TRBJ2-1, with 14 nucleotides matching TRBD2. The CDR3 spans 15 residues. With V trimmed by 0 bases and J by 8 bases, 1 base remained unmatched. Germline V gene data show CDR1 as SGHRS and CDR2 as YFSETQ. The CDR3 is CASSLVGLAGDEQFF. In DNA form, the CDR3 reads TGCGCCAGCAGCTTGGTGGGACTAGCGGGAGATGAGCAGTTCTTC.

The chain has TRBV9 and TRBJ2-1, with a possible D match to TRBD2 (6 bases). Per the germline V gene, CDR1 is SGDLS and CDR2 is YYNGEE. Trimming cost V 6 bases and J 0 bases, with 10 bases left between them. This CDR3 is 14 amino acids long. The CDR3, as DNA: TGTGCCAGCACCGTGGGAGGCTCCTACAATGAGCAGTTCTTC. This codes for CASTVGGSYNEQFF.

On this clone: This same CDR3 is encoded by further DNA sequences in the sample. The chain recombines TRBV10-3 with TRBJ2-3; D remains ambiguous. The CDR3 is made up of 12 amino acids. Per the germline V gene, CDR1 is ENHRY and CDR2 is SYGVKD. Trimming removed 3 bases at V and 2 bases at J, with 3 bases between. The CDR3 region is CAISESTDTQYF. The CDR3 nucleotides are TGTGCCATCAGTGAATCCACAGATACGCAGTATTTT.

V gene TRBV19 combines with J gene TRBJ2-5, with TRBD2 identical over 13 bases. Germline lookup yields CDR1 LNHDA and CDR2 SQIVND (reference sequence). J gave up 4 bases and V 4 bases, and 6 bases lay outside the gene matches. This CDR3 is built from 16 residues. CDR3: CASSTRTSGRIETQYF. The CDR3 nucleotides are TGTGCCAGTAGTACCAGGACTAGCGGGAGAATAGAGACCCAGTACTTC.

CDR3: CASRRQAPSNYGYTF. CDR3 bases: TGTGCCAGCAGGAGACAGGCTCCCTCTAACTATGGCTACACCTTC. This rearrangement joins TRBV6-5 to TRBJ1-2, with a tentative D call TRBD1 (6 bases). The germline gives CDR1 MNHEY, CDR2 SVGAGI. The CDR3 consists of 15 residues. Trimming removed 6 bases from V and 0 bases from J, with 14 bases in between.

CDR3 nucleotides: TGTGCCAGCAGCTTTCTACTGGGACTAGCGGGAGGGCGCAATGAGCAGTTCTTC. Its translation: CASSFLLGLAGGRNEQFF. The chain is built from TRBV5-4 and TRBJ2-1, with TRBD2 identical over 16 bases. Per the germline V gene, CDR1 is SGHNT and CDR2 is YYREEE (reference sequence). The CDR3 totals 18 residues. J gave up 6 bases and V 2 bases, and 8 bases lay outside the gene matches. Full variable domain (missing parts from reference TRBV5-4 and TRBJ2-1): ETGVTQSPTHLIKTRGQQVTLRCSSQSGHNTVSWYQQALGQGPQFIFQYYREEENGRGNFPPRFSGLQFPNYSSELNVNALELDDSALYLCASSFLLGLAGGRNEQFFGPGTRLTVL.

This CDR3 is CASSPLSSGLDYNEQFF. The CDR3 DNA reads TGTGCCAGCTCACCCCTCTCTTCCGGACTAGACTACAATGAGCAGTTCTTC. This chain uses TRBV18 with TRBJ2-1; 7 bases line up with TRBD2. Germline V CDR1 and CDR2: KGHSH, LQKENI. The CDR3 is 17 residues long. Unmatched junction bases numbered 11, after V lost 3 bases and J lost 3 bases.

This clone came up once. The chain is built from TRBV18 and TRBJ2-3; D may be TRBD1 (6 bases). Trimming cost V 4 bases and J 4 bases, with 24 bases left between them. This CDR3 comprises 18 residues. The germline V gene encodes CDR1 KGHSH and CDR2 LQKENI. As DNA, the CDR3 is TGTGCCAGCTCACTATTCTCCGGGACAAGCTACGACCCAGATACGCAGTATTTT. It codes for CASSLFSGTSYDPDTQYF.

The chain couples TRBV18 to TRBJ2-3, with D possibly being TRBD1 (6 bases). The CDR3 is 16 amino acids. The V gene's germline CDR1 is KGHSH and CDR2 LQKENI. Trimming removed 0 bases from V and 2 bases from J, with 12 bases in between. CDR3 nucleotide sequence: TGTGCCAGCTCACCACCGCAGGGGAGTGTCACAGATACGCAGTATTTT. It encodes CASSPPQGSVTDTQYF.

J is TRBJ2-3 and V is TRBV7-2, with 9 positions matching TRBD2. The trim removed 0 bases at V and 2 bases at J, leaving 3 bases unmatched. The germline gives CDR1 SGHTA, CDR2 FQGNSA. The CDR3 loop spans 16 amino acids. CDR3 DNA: TGTGCCAGCAGCTTAGCCGGGACTAGCCCCACAGATACGCAGTATTTT. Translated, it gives CASSLAGTSPTDTQYF. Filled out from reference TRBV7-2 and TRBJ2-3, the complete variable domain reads GAGVSQSPSNKVTEKGKDVELRCDPISGHTALYWYRQSLGQGLEFLIYFQGNSAPDKSGLPSDRFSAERTGGSVSTLTIQRTQQEDSAVYLCASSLAGTSPTDTQYFGPGTRLTVL.

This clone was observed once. The CDR3 is CASSTIGGTDTQYF. The DNA for the CDR3 is TGTGCCAGCAGCACGATCGGGGGTACAGATACGCAGTATTTT. The rearrangement uses TRBV9 and TRBJ2-3; weak D call: TRBD2 (6 bases). The CDR3 sequence is 14 residues long. V gave up 4 bases and J gave up 3 bases, with 12 bases separating them. CDR1 is SGDLS, CDR2 YYNGEE, per germline. Full variable domain (missing parts from reference TRBV9 and TRBJ2-3): DSGVTQTPKHLITATGQRVTLRCSPRSGDLSVYWYQQSLDQGLQFLIQYYNGEERAKGNILERFSAQQFPDLHSELNLSSLELGDSALYFCASSTIGGTDTQYFGPGTRLTVL.